The 11 T cell receptor beta chains given below trace back to one sample, sequenced in a study of cytomegalovirus exposure and HLA in healthy donors. PCR amplification relied on 60 Vbeta primers (plus 13 Jbeta primers). Method: immunoSEQ multiplex PCR; TCRdb's copy keeps in-frame clones and lacks some. The sample shows 150,000 to 200,000 clones, almost 80% of them seen only once. What was sequenced was PBMCs. Receptors were obtained from a man between 35 and 55 years old in good health and CMV-seropositive.

V is TRBV19 and J is TRBJ1-2; TRBD1 might be the D (6 bases). V gave up 5 bases and J gave up 3 bases, with 13 bases separating them. The CDR3 is made up of 14 amino acids. Germline assignment: CDR1 LNHDA and CDR2 SQIVND (reference sequence). This chain's CDR3 is CASSPSTGYYGYTF. In DNA, the CDR3 is TGTGCCAGTAGTCCCTCAACAGGGTACTATGGCTACACCTTC.

The J gene is TRBJ1-5, the V gene TRBV19; D gene ambiguous. Germline V gives CDR1 LNHDA, CDR2 SQIVND (reference sequence). Trimming shortened V by 5 bases and J by 3 bases, and 8 bases separated the two germline ends. This CDR3 has 13 amino acids. CDR3 DNA: TGTGCCAGTAGTTCCGCGTACAATCAGCCCCAGCATTTT. Residues: CASSSAYNQPQHF.

The chain has TRBV5-1 and TRBJ2-1; D unclear. Germline V CDR1 and CDR2: SGHRS, YFSETQ. The V and J ends lost 4 bases and 0 bases respectively, with 11 bases between them. The CDR3 length is 15 residues. CDR3 nucleotide sequence: TGCGCCAGCAGCGCCGCGGTGGGCTCCTACAATGAGCAGTTCTTC. Its translation: CASSAAVGSYNEQFF. The complete variable domain, with remaining parts taken from reference TRBV5-1 and TRBJ2-1, reads KAGVTQTPRYLIKTRGQQVTLSCSPISGHRSVSWYQQTPGQGLQFLFEYFSETQRNKGNFPGRFSGRQFSNSRSEMNVSTLELGDSALYLCASSAAVGSYNEQFFGPGTRLTVL.

V gene TRBV4-1 combines with J gene TRBJ2-1, with a tentative D call TRBD2 (5 bases). Trimming left V 3 bases short and J 8 bases short, with 14 bases between. The V gene's germline CDR1 is MGHRA and CDR2 YSYEKL. The CDR3 totals 14 residues. The CDR3 nucleotides are TGCGCCAGCAGCCAGGTCGGAGGTTTCCATGAGCAGTTCTTC. It encodes CASSQVGGFHEQFF.

The CDR3 DNA is TGCGCCAGCAGCTTATGGGGACAGGGGGCTACCTACGAGCAGTACTTC. It encodes CASSLWGQGATYEQYF. This sequence joins TRBV5-1 and TRBJ2-7; 12 bases are shared with TRBD1. CDR1 SGHRS and CDR2 YFSETQ come from the germline V gene. CDR3 length equals 16 residues. V was clipped by 2 bases and J by 2 bases; unmatched bases: 5.

The chain combines TRBV10-3 with TRBJ2-5, with 12 nucleotides matching TRBD1. The last part of the DNA fits TRBJ2-7 better; the J call may be wrong. CDR3 length: 15 amino acids. The germline gives CDR1 ENHRY, CDR2 SYGVKD. The CDR3 DNA is TGTGCCATCAGCGATCCGGGACAGGGGGCTTACGAGCAGTACTTC. This translates into CAISDPGQGAYEQYF.

V gene TRBV2 combines with J gene TRBJ1-4; a possible D gene is TRBD1 (6 bases). The V and J ends lost 6 bases and 4 bases respectively, with 21 bases between them. From germline, CDR1 is SNHLY and CDR2 FYNNEI. The CDR3 loop spans 17 amino acids. The CDR3 DNA is TGTGCCAGCAGAGAGGGGGACATAAGCCCCTATAATGAAAAACTGTTTTTT. Encoded protein: CASREGDISPYNEKLFF.

The chain recombines TRBV7-9 with TRBJ2-2; 7 bases match TRBD2. Germline V gives CDR1 SEHNR, CDR2 FQNEAQ (reference sequence). Losses at the gene ends were 3 bases for V and 3 bases for J; bases not matched to a gene: 10. The CDR3 extends over 17 amino acids. CDR3 coding DNA: TGTGCCAGCAGCTTGTTCGCGGGAGTCGGGTACACCGGGGAGCTGTTTTTT. Translation: CASSLFAGVGYTGELFF.

The chain recombines TRBV7-9 with TRBJ2-1; 7 bases are a match to TRBD1. CDR1 is SEHNR and CDR2 is FQNEAQ in the germline V gene (reference sequence). The CDR3 is 16 residues long. Germline trimming cut 2 bases from V and 5 bases from J; bases unmatched to any gene: 9. CDR3: CASSLSLGTANNEQFF. Here the CDR3 DNA reads TGTGCCAGCAGCTTAAGTTTGGGGACAGCAAACAATGAGCAGTTCTTC.

This clone was detected only a few times. This chain joins TRBV5-1 and TRBJ2-7, with 7 bases aligning to TRBD2. V lost 0 bases to trimming and J lost 3 bases; unmatched junction nucleotides: 6. Looked up from germline, CDR1 is SGHRS and CDR2 is YFSETQ. CDR3 length: 15 amino acids. Here the CDR3 DNA reads TGCGCCAGCAGCTTGGCCGCGACTAGCAACTACGAGCAGTACTTC. Protein product: CASSLAATSNYEQYF.

This clone has only a few counts. The chain joins TRBV7-9 to TRBJ1-2; the D gene is possibly TRBD1 (5 bases). The CDR3 is 12 amino acids. With 3 bases removed from V and 8 bases from J, the gap between germline ends came to 10 bases. Germline loops: CDR1 SEHNR, CDR2 FQNEAQ (reference sequence). CDR3 amino acids: CASSLEGFGYTF. In DNA form, the CDR3 reads TGTGCCAGCAGCTTGGAGGGGTTCGGCTACACCTTC.